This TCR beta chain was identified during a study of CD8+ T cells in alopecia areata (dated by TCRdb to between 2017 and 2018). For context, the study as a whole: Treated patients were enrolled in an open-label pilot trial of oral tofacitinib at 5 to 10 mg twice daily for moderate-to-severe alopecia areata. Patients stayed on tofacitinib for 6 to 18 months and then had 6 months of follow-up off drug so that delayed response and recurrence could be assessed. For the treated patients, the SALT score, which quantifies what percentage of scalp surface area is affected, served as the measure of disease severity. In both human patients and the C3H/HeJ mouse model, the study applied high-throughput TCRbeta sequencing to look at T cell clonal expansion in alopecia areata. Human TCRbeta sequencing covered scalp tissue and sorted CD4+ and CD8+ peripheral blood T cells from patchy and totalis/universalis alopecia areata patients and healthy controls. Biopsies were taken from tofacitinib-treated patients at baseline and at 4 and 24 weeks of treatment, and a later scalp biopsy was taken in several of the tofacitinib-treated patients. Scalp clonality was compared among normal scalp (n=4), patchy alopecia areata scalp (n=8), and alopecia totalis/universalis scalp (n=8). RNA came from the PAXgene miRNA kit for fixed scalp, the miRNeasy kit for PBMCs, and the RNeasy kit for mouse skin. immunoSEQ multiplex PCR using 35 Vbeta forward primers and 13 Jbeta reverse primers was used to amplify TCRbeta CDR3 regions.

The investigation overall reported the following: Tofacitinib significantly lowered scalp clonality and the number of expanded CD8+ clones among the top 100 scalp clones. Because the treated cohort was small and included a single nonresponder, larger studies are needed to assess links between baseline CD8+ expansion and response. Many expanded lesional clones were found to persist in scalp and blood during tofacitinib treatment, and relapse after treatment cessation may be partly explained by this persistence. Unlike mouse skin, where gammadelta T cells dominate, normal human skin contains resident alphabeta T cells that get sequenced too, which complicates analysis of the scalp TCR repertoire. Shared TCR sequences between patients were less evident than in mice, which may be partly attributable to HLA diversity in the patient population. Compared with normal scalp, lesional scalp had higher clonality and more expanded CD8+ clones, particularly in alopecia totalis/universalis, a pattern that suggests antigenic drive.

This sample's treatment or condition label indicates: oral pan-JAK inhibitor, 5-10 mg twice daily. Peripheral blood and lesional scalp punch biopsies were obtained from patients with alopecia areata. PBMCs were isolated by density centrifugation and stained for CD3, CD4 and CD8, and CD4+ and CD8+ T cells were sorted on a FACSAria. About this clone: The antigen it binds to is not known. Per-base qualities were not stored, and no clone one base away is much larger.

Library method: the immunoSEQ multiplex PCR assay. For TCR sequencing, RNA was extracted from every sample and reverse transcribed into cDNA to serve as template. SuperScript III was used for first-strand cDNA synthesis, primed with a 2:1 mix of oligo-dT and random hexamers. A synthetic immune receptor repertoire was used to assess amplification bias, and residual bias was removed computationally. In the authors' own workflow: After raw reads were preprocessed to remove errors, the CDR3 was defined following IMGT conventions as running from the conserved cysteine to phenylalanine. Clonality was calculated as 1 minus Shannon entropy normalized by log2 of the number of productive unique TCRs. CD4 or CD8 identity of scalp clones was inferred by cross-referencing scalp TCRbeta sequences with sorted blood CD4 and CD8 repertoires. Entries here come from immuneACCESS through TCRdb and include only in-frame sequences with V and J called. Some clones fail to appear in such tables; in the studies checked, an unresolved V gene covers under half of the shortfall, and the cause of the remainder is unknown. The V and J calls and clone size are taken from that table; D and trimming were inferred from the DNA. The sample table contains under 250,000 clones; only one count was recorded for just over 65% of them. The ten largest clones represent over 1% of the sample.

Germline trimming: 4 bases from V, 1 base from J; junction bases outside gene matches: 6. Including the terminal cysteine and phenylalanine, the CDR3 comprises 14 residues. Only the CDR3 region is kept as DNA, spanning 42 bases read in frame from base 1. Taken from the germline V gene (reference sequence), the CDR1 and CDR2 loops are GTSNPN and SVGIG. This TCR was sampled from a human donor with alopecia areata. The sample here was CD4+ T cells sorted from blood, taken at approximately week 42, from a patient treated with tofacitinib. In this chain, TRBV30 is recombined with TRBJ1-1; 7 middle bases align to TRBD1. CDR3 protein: CAWKFEGANTEAFF. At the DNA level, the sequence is TGTGCCTGGAAGTTTGAGGGGGCGAACACTGAAGCTTTCTTT.